The present T cell receptor (beta chain) was sequenced within a study of blood T cell repertoires in COVID-19. Germline V lookup: CDR1 MNHNS, CDR2 SASEGT. The V gene end was trimmed by 1 base and the J gene end by 1 base; junction bases not matched to a gene: 2. The CDR3 is 15 amino acids. Only in-frame clones appear in the TCRdb table, and some are missing; sequencing was by immunoSEQ multiplex PCR. The table shows tens of thousands of clones, with roughly 86% occurring only once. Sequenced input: peripheral blood. This clonotype originated in a man between 60 and 75 years old with active or convalescent COVID-19. This chain joins TRBV6-1 and TRBJ2-3, with 7 bases identical to TRBD2. The CDR3 nucleotides are TGTGCCAGCAGTGAAGAGGCGGGGGGCACAGATACGCAGTATTTT. Encoded protein: CASSEEAGGTDTQYF.